This T cell receptor beta chain originates from a study of blood T cell repertoires in COVID-19. Study as a whole: Acute and convalescent COVID-19 specimens originated in the United States, Italy and Spain. T cells, B-cell-depleted T cells, or PBMCs supplied cDNA or gDNA.

Original analysis: Amplified reference gene primers provided the basis for estimating nucleated cell counts. Sequencing used immunoSEQ multiplex PCR; TCRdb keeps in-frame clones, though not all of them. The V and J calls and clone size are taken from that table; D and trimming were inferred from the DNA. Of around 210,000 clones listed, about three quarters are singletons. Germline lookup yields CDR1 SEHNR and CDR2 FQNEAQ (reference sequence). V gave up 5 bases and J gave up 3 bases, with 14 bases separating them. This CDR3 contains 14 residues. The material sequenced was peripheral blood. This TCR came from a woman in her seventies with acute or convalescent COVID-19. The chain employs TRBV7-9 and TRBJ2-7, with TRBD2 as a possible D gene (6 bases). CDR3 region: CASSPPGAVYEQYF. CDR3 DNA sequence: TGTGCCAGCAGCCCCCCGGGAGCGGTCTACGAGCAGTACTTC.